This TCR beta chain is drawn from a study of radiation and T cells in renal cell carcinoma. Study results and limitations: Pretreatment tumor biopsies were lacking, so baseline clonotypes are unknown. From baseline, blood top tumor clonotypes peaked at 2 weeks post-radiation.

As to this clone: Its antigen is unknown.

Time point: baseline pretreatment blood. Described treatment: 15 Gy SBRT to primary tumor, nephrectomy 4 weeks later. Radiation-treated patients gave blood at baseline, week 2 and week 4. Clear cell pathology was present in this patient's renal cell carcinoma. Method: immunoSEQ multiplex PCR; TCRdb's copy keeps in-frame clones and lacks some. The sample has 130,000 or so clones; less than 90% are singletons. Germline CDR1 is SGHRS and CDR2 is YFSETQ. This CDR3 has 12 residues. The V and J ends lost 4 bases and 7 bases respectively, with 11 bases between them. This chain links TRBV5-1 with TRBJ1-1; D perhaps matches TRBD1 (6 bases). This sequence was found in a woman aged 50 to 65 with renal cell carcinoma. The starting material was blood, obtained from a patient whose treatment included radiotherapy and nephrectomy. As DNA, the CDR3 is TGCGCCAGCAGCCTACAGGGAGATGAAGCTTTCTTT. Amino acids: CASSLQGDEAFF.